One and the same sample provided the 7 T cell receptor beta chains below, sequenced in a study of CD8 T cells in ankylosing spondylitis. TCRdb itself ran the 5' RACE reads through MiXCR, one entry per CDR3 protein. This table has about 250,000 distinct CDR3 sequences, roughly 32% appearing once. The source material was blood, either unsorted or a sorted T cell fraction (not recorded which). The receptors originated from a male donor with ankylosing spondylitis or in good health (not recorded which).

The chain links TRBV5-1 to TRBJ1-2, with no clear D. V lost 4 bases and J lost 4, with 11 bases in between. This CDR3 has 13 residues. Germline CDR1 and CDR2: SGHRS and YFSETQ. CDR3 residues: CASSVQEGYGYTF. For the CDR3, the DNA is TGCGCCAGCAGCGTCCAGGAAGGCTATGGCTACACCTTC.

This clonotype was counted between two and nine times. This chain joins TRBV20-1 and TRBJ2-3; D is perhaps TRBD2 (6 bases). Germline V gene data show CDR1 as DFQATT and CDR2 as SNEGSKA (reference sequence). This CDR3 contains 15 residues. The germline V and J ends were trimmed by 4 bases and 0 bases, with 14 bases remaining between them. CDR3 amino acids: CSAIRDSASTDTQYF. DNA for the CDR3: TGCAGTGCTATACGGGACTCGGCTAGCACAGATACGCAGTATTTT.

The V call is TRBV20-1, the J call TRBJ1-4; D possibly corresponds to TRBD1 (5 bases). Germline lookup yields CDR1 DFQATT and CDR2 SNEGSKA (reference sequence). The length of the CDR3 is 14 residues. Trimming pared 2 bases from V and 2 bases from J, leaving 9 bases between. The CDR3 DNA follows: TGCAGTGCTAGAACCGACAGTACTAATGAAAAACTGTTTTTT. This gives the protein CSARTDSTNEKLFF.

This clonotype has a handful of counts. The rearrangement links TRBV20-1 to TRBJ2-1; D perhaps matches TRBD1 (6 bases). Germline loops: CDR1 DFQATT, CDR2 SNEGSKA (reference sequence). The CDR3 extends over 17 amino acids. Trimming removed 1 base from V and 8 bases from J, with 24 bases in between. As DNA, the CDR3 is TGCAGTGCTAGAGGTTTCATCCAGGGTAGGGGGTGGGATGAGCAGTTCTTC. Residues: CSARGFIQGRGWDEQFF.

V usage is TRBV15 and J usage is TRBJ2-5; perhaps TRBD1 as D (6 bases). V lost 0 bases and J 2 bases, leaving 7 bases between the germline ends. The CDR3 is 14 residues long. Germline V CDR1 and CDR2: LNHNV, YYDKDF (reference sequence). This chain's CDR3 is CATSRDQGQETQYF. The CDR3 DNA reads as TGTGCCACCAGCAGAGATCAGGGGCAAGAGACCCAGTACTTC.

The V and J genes are TRBV10-3 and TRBJ2-7; TRBD2 might be the D (5 bases). The CDR3 runs to 15 residues. Per the germline V gene, CDR1 is ENHRY and CDR2 is SYGVKD. Deletions cut 0 bases from V and 4 bases from J, with 13 bases between. CDR3 in DNA: TGTGCCATCAGTGAGTCGGGGATAGGAGGTTACGAGCAGTACTTC. This gives the protein CAISESGIGGYEQYF.

This chain uses TRBV12-3 or TRBV12-4 with TRBJ2-5, with D maybe TRBD2 (6 bases). The CDR3 is 14 residues long. V was pared by 0 bases and J by 5 bases, with 10 bases between. CDR3 protein: CASSLATGGETQYF. CDR3 DNA: TGTGCCAGCAGTTTAGCCACCGGGGGTGAGACCCAGTACTTC.